The rows below give T cell receptor beta chains drawn from one sample of a study of cytomegalovirus exposure and HLA in healthy donors. The protocol was immunoSEQ multiplex PCR, while the TCRdb copy is restricted to in-frame clones and leaves out a portion. The sample comprises about 130,000 clones, 9.7% of which are singletons, and roughly 1.9% rests with the top ten. The sequenced sample consisted of PBMCs. These receptors were taken from a man between 50 and 59 years old in good health and CMV-seronegative. Each CDR3 is given with its conserved first and last residue. Each record gives: V gene, J gene, CDR3 length, D gene, clone size, CDR3 DNA, CDR3 protein. The D gene is left open where the match is weak. Only some rows state a clone size, as once, few, many or a class for expanded clones.

v_gene: TRBV5-5
j_gene: TRBJ2-5
len: 14
d_gene: TRBD2
abundance: -
CDR3nt: TGTGCCAGCAGCATTACGGGGGGGTGGGAGACCCAGTACTTC
CDR3aa: CASSITGGWETQYF

v_gene: TRBV27
j_gene: TRBJ2-7
len: 17
d_gene: TRBD2
abundance: few
CDR3nt: TGTGCCAGCAGTTCCCCGGGACTAGCGGGAGGGCCATACGAGCAGTACTTC
CDR3aa: CASSSPGLAGGPYEQYF

v_gene: TRBV15
j_gene: TRBJ2-7
len: 15
d_gene: TRBD1
abundance: -
CDR3nt: TGTGCCACCAGCAGTTCGACAGGGGGAATGTACGAGCAGTACTTC
CDR3aa: CATSSSTGGMYEQYF

v_gene: TRBV9
j_gene: TRBJ1-3
len: 14
d_gene: -
abundance: -
CDR3nt: TGTGCCAGCAGCGCCCTCCTCTCTGGAAACACCATATATTTT
CDR3aa: CASSALLSGNTIYF

v_gene: TRBV2
j_gene: TRBJ1-2
len: 15
d_gene: -
abundance: -
CDR3nt: TGTGCCAGCAGGCCTTGGGACACCTCTAACTATGGCTACACCTTC
CDR3aa: CASRPWDTSNYGYTF

v_gene: TRBV5-6
j_gene: TRBJ2-7
len: 16
d_gene: TRBD2
abundance: few
CDR3nt: TGTGCCAGCAGCACCGCGGGGGGGTCTCCCCTCTACGAGCAGTACTTC
CDR3aa: CASSTAGGSPLYEQYF

v_gene: TRBV6-1
j_gene: TRBJ2-5
len: 13
d_gene: TRBD2
abundance: -
CDR3nt: TGTGCCAGCACCAAGCGGGGCCAAGAGACCCAGTACTTC
CDR3aa: CASTKRGQETQYF

v_gene: TRBV7-6
j_gene: TRBJ1-2
len: 15
d_gene: -
abundance: few
CDR3nt: TGTGCCAGCAGCCCGGCGGCCCGCGGCAACTATGGCTACACCTTC
CDR3aa: CASSPAARGNYGYTF

v_gene: TRBV6-6
j_gene: TRBJ1-3
len: 16
d_gene: -
abundance: few
CDR3nt: TGTGCCAGCAGTTATAACAGGGAAGGGTCTGGAAACACCATATATTTT
CDR3aa: CASSYNREGSGNTIYF

v_gene: TRBV29-1
j_gene: TRBJ2-7
len: 13
d_gene: TRBD1
abundance: -
CDR3nt: TGCAGCGTTGAACCGACAGGGGCTCACGAGCAGTACTTC
CDR3aa: CSVEPTGAHEQYF